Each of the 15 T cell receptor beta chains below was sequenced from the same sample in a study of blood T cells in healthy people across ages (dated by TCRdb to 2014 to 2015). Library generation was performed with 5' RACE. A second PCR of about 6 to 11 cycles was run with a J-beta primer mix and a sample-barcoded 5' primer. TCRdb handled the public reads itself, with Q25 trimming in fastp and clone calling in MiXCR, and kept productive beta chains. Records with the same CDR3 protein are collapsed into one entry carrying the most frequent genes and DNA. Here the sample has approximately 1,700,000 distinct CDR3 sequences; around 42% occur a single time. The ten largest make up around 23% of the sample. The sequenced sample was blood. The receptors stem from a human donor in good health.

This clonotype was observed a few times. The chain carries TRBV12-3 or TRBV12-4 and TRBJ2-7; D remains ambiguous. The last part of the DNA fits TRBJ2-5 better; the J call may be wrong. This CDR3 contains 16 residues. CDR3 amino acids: CASSPTLGRSWETQYF. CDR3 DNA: TGTGCCAGCAGCCCCACCCTCGGCCGATCGTGGGAGACCCAGTACTTC.

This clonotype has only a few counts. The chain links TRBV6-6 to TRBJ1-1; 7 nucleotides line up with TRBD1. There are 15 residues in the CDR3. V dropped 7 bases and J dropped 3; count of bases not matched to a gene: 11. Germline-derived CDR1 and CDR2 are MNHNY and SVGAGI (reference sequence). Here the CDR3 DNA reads TGTGCCAGCATCCGAAATACAGGGGTATACACTGAAGCTTTCTTT. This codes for CASIRNTGVYTEAFF.

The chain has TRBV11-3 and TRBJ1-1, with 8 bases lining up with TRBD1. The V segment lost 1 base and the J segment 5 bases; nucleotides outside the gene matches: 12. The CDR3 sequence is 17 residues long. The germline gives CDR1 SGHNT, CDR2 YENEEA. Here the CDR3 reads CASSLGPGQEGWTEAFF. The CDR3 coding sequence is TGTGCCAGCAGCTTAGGCCCGGGACAGGAAGGTTGGACTGAAGCTTTCTTT.

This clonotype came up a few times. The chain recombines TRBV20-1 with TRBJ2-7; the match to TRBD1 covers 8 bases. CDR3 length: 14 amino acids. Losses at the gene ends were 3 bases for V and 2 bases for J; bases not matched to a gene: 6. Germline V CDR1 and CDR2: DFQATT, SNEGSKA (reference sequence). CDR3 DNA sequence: TGCAGTGCTAGTTATATACAGGGGGCCTACGAGCAGTACTTC. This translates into CSASYIQGAYEQYF.

The DNA of the CDR3 is TGCAGTGCTAATGAACGCCGGGACGGCAACCCAAGGGCTTTCTTT. It translates to CSANERRDGNPRAFF. The chain joins TRBV20-1 to TRBJ1-1, with a tentative D call TRBD1 (5 bases). Germline assignment: CDR1 DFQATT and CDR2 SNEGSKA (reference sequence). The V end was cut by 4 bases, the J end by 11 bases, with 26 bases between. The CDR3 covers 15 residues.

As DNA, the CDR3 is TGTGCCAGCAGTGACGGAGGGGGCACGCTCTATGGCTACACCTTC. Translated, it gives CASSDGGGTLYGYTF. The chain employs TRBV2 and TRBJ1-2; 7 positions match TRBD1. The CDR3 is 15 amino acids. V was pared by 3 bases and J by 4 bases, with 8 bases of the junction left unmatched. The germline V gene has CDR1 SNHLY and CDR2 FYNNEI. Supplemented by reference TRBV2 and TRBJ1-2, the full variable domain reads EPEVTQTPSHQVTQMGQEVILRCVPISNHLYFYWYRQILGQKVEFLVSFYNNEISEKSEIFDDQFSVERPDGSNFTLKIRSTKLEDSAMYFCASSDGGGTLYGYTFGSGTRLTVV.

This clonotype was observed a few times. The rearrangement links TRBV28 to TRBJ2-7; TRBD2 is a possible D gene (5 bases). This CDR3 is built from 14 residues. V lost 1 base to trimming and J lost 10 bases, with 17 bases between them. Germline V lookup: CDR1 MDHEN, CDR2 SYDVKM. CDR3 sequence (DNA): TGTGCCAGCAGTTTATTCGGGGTTCCAGGTGCCCAGTACTTC. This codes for CASSLFGVPGAQYF. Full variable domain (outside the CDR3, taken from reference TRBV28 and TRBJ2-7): DVKVTQSSRYLVKRTGEKVFLECVQDMDHENMFWYRQDPGLGLRLIYFSYDVKMKEKGDIPEGYSVSREKKERFSLILESASTNQTSMYLCASSLFGVPGAQYFGPGTRLTVT.

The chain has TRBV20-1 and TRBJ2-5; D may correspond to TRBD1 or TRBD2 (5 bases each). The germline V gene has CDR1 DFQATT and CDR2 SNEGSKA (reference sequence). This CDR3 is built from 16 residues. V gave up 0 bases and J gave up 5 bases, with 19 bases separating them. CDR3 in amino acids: CSARDPRVLGGETQYF. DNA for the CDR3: TGCAGTGCTAGAGATCCCAGGGTCCTGGGCGGGGAGACCCAGTACTTC.

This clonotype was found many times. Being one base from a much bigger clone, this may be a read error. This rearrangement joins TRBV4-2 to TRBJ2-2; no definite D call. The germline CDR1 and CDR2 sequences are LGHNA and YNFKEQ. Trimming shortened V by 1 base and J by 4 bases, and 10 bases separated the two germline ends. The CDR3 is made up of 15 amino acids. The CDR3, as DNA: TGTGCCAGCAGCCAAGGGACCTTGGCCACCGGGGAGCTGTTTTTT. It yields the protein CASSQGTLATGELFF.

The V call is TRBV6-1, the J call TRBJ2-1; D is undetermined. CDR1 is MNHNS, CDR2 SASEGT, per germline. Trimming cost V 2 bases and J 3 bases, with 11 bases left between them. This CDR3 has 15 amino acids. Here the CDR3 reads CASSERAFHYNEQFF. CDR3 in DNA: TGTGCCAGCAGTGAACGGGCCTTCCACTACAATGAGCAGTTCTTC.

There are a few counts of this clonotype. The CDR3 DNA reads as TGTGCCAGCAGCACAACTACATCTAAGACAGCAAACTATGGCTACACCTTC. Amino acids: CASSTTTSKTANYGYTF. The rearrangement uses TRBV7-9 and TRBJ1-2, with TRBD1 as a possible D gene (5 bases). CDR3 length: 17 amino acids. Deletions cut 5 bases from V and 2 bases from J, with 21 bases between. Germline V gives CDR1 SEHNR, CDR2 FQNEAQ (reference sequence). Full variable domain (rest looked up from reference TRBV7-9 and TRBJ1-2): DTGVSQNPRHKITKRGQNVTFRCDPISEHNRLYWYRQTLGQGPEFLTYFQNEAQLEKSRLLSDRFSAERPKGSFSTLEIQRTEQGDSAMYLCASSTTTSKTANYGYTFGSGTRLTVV.

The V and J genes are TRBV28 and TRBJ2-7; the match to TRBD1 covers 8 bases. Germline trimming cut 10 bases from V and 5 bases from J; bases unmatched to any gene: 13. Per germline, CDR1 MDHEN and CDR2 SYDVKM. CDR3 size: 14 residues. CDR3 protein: CATLDRASGDEQYF. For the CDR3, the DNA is TGTGCCACCCTGGACAGGGCTTCAGGGGACGAGCAGTACTTC.

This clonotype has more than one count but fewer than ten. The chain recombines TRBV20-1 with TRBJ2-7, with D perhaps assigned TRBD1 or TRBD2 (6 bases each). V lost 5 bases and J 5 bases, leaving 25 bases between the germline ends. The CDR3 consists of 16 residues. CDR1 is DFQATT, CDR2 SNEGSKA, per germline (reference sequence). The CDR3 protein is CSAESQGFGRRDEQYF. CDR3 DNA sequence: TGCAGTGCTGAATCCCAGGGGTTTGGGAGGCGCGACGAGCAGTACTTC.

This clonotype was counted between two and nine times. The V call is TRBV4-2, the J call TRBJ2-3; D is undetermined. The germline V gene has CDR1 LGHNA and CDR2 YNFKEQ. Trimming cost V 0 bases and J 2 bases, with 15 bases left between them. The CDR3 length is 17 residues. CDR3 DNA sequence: TGTGCCAGCAGCCAAGATTTTCCTAGTTTGATCACAGATACGCAGTATTTT. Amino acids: CASSQDFPSLITDTQYF.

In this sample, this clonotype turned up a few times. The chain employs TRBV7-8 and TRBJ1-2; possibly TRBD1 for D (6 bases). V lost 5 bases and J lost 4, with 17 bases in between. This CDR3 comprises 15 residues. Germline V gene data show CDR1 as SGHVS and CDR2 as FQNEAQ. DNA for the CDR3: TGTGCCAGCAGCGAATACAGGGTATCAGCCTATGGCTACACCTTC. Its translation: CASSEYRVSAYGYTF.